The 22 T cell receptor beta chains reported below all come from one sample, sequenced in a study of blood T cell repertoires in COVID-19. The repertoire was sequenced with immunoSEQ multiplex PCR; TCRdb's copy has only in-frame clones and lacks some. The profile shows over 50,000 clones, about 91% of them singletons. Input material: peripheral blood. The source is a man over 45 with active COVID-19.

The chain has TRBV7-9 and TRBJ2-7, with 8 positions matching TRBD2. The CDR3 extends over 15 amino acids. In germline, CDR1 is SEHNR, CDR2 FQNEAQ (reference sequence). Germline trimming cut 8 bases from V and 5 bases from J; bases unmatched to any gene: 14. Here the CDR3 reads CASHGSGVPGDEQYF. CDR3 nucleotides: TGTGCCAGCCATGGTAGCGGGGTCCCCGGCGACGAGCAGTACTTC.

The chain combines TRBV24-1 with TRBJ2-5, with D perhaps matching TRBD2 (6 bases). The CDR3 has 14 residues. V lost 4 bases to trimming and J lost 4 bases, with 12 bases between them. Germline CDR1 reads KGHDR; CDR2 reads SFDVKD. This CDR3 is CATSELGLRETQYF. CDR3 bases: TGTGCCACCAGTGAACTGGGACTTCGAGAGACCCAGTACTTC.

The rearrangement uses TRBV3-1 (or the pseudogene TRBV3-2) and TRBJ1-6, with TRBD1 matching 9 bases. CDR1 and CDR2 (germline): LGHDT, YNNKEL (reference sequence). The V gene end was trimmed by 6 bases and the J gene end by 10 bases; junction bases not matched to a gene: 7. The CDR3 is made up of 14 amino acids. CDR3 region: CASRQGTGPSPLHF. CDR3 DNA: TGTGCCAGCAGGCAGGGGACAGGGCCATCACCCCTCCACTTT.

The CDR3 region is CSAGVGRIGEQYF. In DNA form, the CDR3 reads TGCAGCGCCGGGGTTGGTCGGATTGGGGAGCAGTACTTC. This sequence joins TRBV29-1 and TRBJ2-7; possible D gene TRBD2, 5 bases. The CDR3 runs 13 residues. Germline CDR1 is SQVTM and CDR2 is ANQGSEA. The V and J ends lost 7 bases and 7 bases respectively, with 20 bases between them.

This sequence joins TRBV5-1 and TRBJ1-6; no firm D call. Germline assignment: CDR1 SGHRS and CDR2 YFSETQ. CDR3 length equals 14 residues. The germline V and J ends were trimmed by 4 bases and 2 bases, with 7 bases remaining between them. CDR3 coding DNA: TGCGCCAGCAGCAGCCGGGCCTATAATTCACCCCTCCACTTT. This sequence encodes CASSSRAYNSPLHF.

The gene calls are TRBV6-4 and TRBJ2-3; tentatively, D is TRBD2 (6 bases). Trimming removed 3 bases from V and 4 bases from J, with 11 bases in between. The CDR3 extends over 14 amino acids. Germline assignment: CDR1 MRHNA and CDR2 SNTAGT. The DNA of the CDR3 is TGTGCCAGCAGTGAAGACGGGGAGGCAGATACGCAGTATTTT. As protein: CASSEDGEADTQYF.

This clone was seen a single time. This sequence joins TRBV10-2 and TRBJ2-1; 10 bases agree with TRBD2. The CDR3 extends over 18 amino acids. Germline CDR1 and CDR2: WSHSY and SAAADI. Trimming removed 0 bases from V and 2 bases from J; junction bases left unmatched: 7. The CDR3 coding sequence is TGCGCCAGCAGTGAGTCCAGCGGGAGGGTCTACCCCTACAATGAGCAGTTCTTC. Its protein is CASSESSGRVYPYNEQFF.

J is TRBJ1-2 and V is TRBV3-1 (or the pseudogene TRBV3-2); 9 bases are a match to TRBD1. This CDR3 has 17 amino acids. With 1 base clipped from V and 8 bases from J, the junction kept 14 bases outside the gene matches. Germline CDR1 is LGHDT and CDR2 is YNNKEL (reference sequence). This chain's CDR3 is CASSQVGELQGARGYTF. CDR3 nucleotide sequence: TGTGCCAGCAGCCAAGTCGGGGAATTACAGGGGGCGCGAGGCTACACCTTC.

The V and J genes are TRBV5-1 and TRBJ2-2, with D perhaps matching TRBD1 (6 bases). Germline V gene sequence: CDR1 SGHRS, CDR2 YFSETQ. The CDR3 sequence is 15 residues long. Deletions cut 4 bases from V and 1 base from J, with 11 bases between. The CDR3 DNA sequence: TGCGCCAGCAGCATCACACAGGGGAACACCGGGGAGCTGTTTTTT. Protein product: CASSITQGNTGELFF.

The rearrangement links TRBV5-5 to TRBJ1-3; D gene uncertain. Germline values: CDR1 SGHKS, CDR2 YYEKEE (reference sequence). The CDR3 runs to 13 residues. The germline V and J ends were trimmed by 3 bases and 0 bases, with 4 bases remaining between them. CDR3 DNA: TGTGCCAGCAGCTCCCTCTCTGGAAACACCATATATTTT. This gives the protein CASSSLSGNTIYF.

V usage is TRBV19 and J usage is TRBJ1-2; D is ambiguous. CDR3 length equals 12 residues. Germline CDR1 reads LNHDA; CDR2 reads SQIVND (reference sequence). Trimming removed 6 bases at V and 8 bases at J, with 13 bases between. CDR3 nucleotide sequence: TGTGCCAGTAGCACCCTCCCCCAGGGCTACACCTTC. It codes for CASSTLPQGYTF.

This chain joins TRBV5-1 and TRBJ1-1; a weak D match, TRBD1 (5 bases). The germline gives CDR1 SGHRS, CDR2 YFSETQ. The length of the CDR3 is 14 residues. Trimming left V 4 bases short and J 1 base short, with 11 bases between. The CDR3 reads CASSIAGRNTEAFF. CDR3 nucleotides: TGCGCCAGCAGCATAGCGGGACGGAACACTGAAGCTTTCTTT.

This rearrangement joins TRBV4-2 to TRBJ2-3, with 9 bases aligning to TRBD2. The CDR3 is made up of 14 amino acids. J lost 4 bases, V lost 3 bases, and 2 bases had no gene match. Per the germline V gene, CDR1 is LGHNA and CDR2 is YNFKEQ. The CDR3 spells CASSQGLASDTQYF. DNA for the CDR3: TGTGCCAGCAGCCAGGGACTAGCCTCAGATACGCAGTATTTT.

CDR3 region: CASSSHRYEQYF. The CDR3 DNA reads TGTGCCAGCAGCTCACACAGGTACGAGCAGTACTTC. The rearrangement links TRBV7-9 to TRBJ2-7; a weak D match, TRBD1 (5 bases). Trimming pared 4 bases from V and 4 bases from J, leaving 8 bases between. Germline V gene lookup returns CDR1 SEHNR and CDR2 FQNEAQ (reference sequence). The CDR3 is 12 residues long.

CDR3 amino acids: CASRMTGFSEQFF. The CDR3 region has the DNA TGTGCCAGCAGAATGACAGGGTTTAGTGAGCAGTTCTTC. The chain carries TRBV12-3 or TRBV12-4 and TRBJ2-1; TRBD1 matches 7 bases. The V segment lost 6 bases and the J segment 9 bases; nucleotides outside the gene matches: 8. The CDR3 contains 13 residues.

For the CDR3, the DNA is TGTGCCACCAGGGCAGGTGTTTCCTACGAGCAGTACTTC. Amino acid sequence: CATRAGVSYEQYF. The rearrangement uses TRBV24-1 and TRBJ2-7, with D unclear. CDR1 is KGHDR and CDR2 is SFDVKD in the germline V gene. V lost 7 bases to trimming and J lost 1 base, with 10 bases between them. The CDR3 is made up of 13 amino acids.

This chain connects TRBV2 to TRBJ1-1, with unresolved D. Germline V gene sequence: CDR1 SNHLY, CDR2 FYNNEI. This CDR3 contains 13 residues. V lost 6 bases and J 1 base, leaving 9 bases between the germline ends. CDR3 nucleotide sequence: TGTGCCAGCAGCGGTCATCGGAACACTGAAGCTTTCTTT. Translated, it gives CASSGHRNTEAFF.

The chain employs TRBV7-2 and TRBJ2-5; D is unclear. Per the germline V gene, CDR1 is SGHTA and CDR2 is FQGNSA. V lost 7 bases, J lost 5 bases, and 14 bases lay in between. This CDR3 comprises 13 residues. This CDR3 reads CASIGGAGETQYF. The DNA of the CDR3 is TGTGCCAGCATAGGTGGAGCCGGGGAGACCCAGTACTTC.

The chain uses TRBV2 and TRBJ1-6; unclear D gene. There are 14 residues in the CDR3. The ends were cut back, 7 bases at V and 8 bases at J, with 15 bases in the middle. Germline V CDR1 and CDR2: SNHLY, FYNNEI. The CDR3: CASTPERPHSPLHF. The CDR3, as DNA: TGTGCCAGCACCCCGGAGCGGCCACATTCACCCCTCCACTTT.

V is TRBV5-1 and J is TRBJ2-1, with D possibly being TRBD1 (5 bases). CDR1 is SGHRS, CDR2 YFSETQ, per germline. V dropped 4 bases and J dropped 4 bases, with 12 bases sitting between them. This CDR3 has 14 amino acids. CDR3 nucleotide sequence: TGCGCCAGCAGCCCCAGGACAACGTACAATGAGCAGTTCTTC. Protein product: CASSPRTTYNEQFF.

This sequence joins TRBV18 and TRBJ1-1, with D unresolved. Trimming removed 1 base from V and 3 bases from J, with 12 bases in between. From germline, CDR1 is KGHSH and CDR2 LQKENI. The CDR3 contains 15 residues. DNA for the CDR3: TGTGCCAGCTCACCACGAGGTCCCCCTGACACTGAAGCTTTCTTT. Translation: CASSPRGPPDTEAFF.

This clone has a handful of counts. CDR3 in amino acids: CASSRLGYGYTF. The CDR3 nucleotides are TGTGCCAGCAGCCGACTTGGCTATGGCTACACCTTC. V is TRBV7-2 and J is TRBJ1-2; D uncertain. Trimming stripped 5 bases from V and 4 bases from J, with 8 bases between. CDR1 and CDR2 (germline): SGHTA, FQGNSA. CDR3 length: 12 residues.